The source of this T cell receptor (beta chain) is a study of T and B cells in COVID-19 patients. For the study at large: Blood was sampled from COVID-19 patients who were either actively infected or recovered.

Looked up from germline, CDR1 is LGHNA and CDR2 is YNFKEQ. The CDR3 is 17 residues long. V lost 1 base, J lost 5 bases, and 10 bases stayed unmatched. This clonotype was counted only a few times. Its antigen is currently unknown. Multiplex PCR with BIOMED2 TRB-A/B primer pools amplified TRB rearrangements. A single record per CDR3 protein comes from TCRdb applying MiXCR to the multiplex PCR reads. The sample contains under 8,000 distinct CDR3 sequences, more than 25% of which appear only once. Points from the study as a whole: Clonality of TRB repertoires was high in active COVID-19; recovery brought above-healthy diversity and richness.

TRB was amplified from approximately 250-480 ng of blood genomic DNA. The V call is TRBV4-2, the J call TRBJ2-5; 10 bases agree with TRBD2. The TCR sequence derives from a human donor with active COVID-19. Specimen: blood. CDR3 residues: CASSQGSSGRAMETQYF. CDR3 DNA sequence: TGTGCCAGCAGCCAAGGGTCCAGCGGGAGGGCCATGGAGACCCAGTACTTC.